The 18 T cell receptor beta chains listed next were all sequenced from one sample in a study of T cell clonality in common variable immunodeficiency. Their target antigens are unknown. Assay: immunoSEQ multiplex PCR; the TCRdb copy retains only in-frame clones and omits some. Sampling found around 32,000 clones, none seen once. Study findings and constraints: Common variable immunodeficiency TCR beta sequences reportedly had fewer deletions and N-nucleotide insertions.

Sequences were obtained from peripheral blood mononuclear cells. These receptor sequences come from a human donor with common variable immunodeficiency.

This clone has only a few counts. The sequenced fragment ends 3 residues before the CDR3 boundary, so the rest is inferred from the germline J gene. V usage is TRBV7-8 and J usage is TRBJ1-6; weak D call: TRBD1 (5 bases). Germline values: CDR1 SGHVS, CDR2 FQNEAQ. The CDR3 consists of 14 residues. The ends were cut back, 5 bases at V and 9 bases at J, with 14 bases in the middle. The CDR3: CASSETVFSSPLHF. Partial CDR3 DNA: TGTGCCAGCAGCGAGACAGTTTTCAGTTCACCC.

There are a few counts of this clone. The CDR3 end falls 3 residues outside the read, so it is completed with the germline J gene. J is TRBJ2-1 and V is TRBV18, with 7 bases lining up with TRBD2. The CDR3 covers 15 residues. V lost 6 bases to trimming and J lost 7 bases; unmatched junction nucleotides: 12. Germline CDR1 is KGHSH and CDR2 is LQKENI. The CDR3 reads CASSHRRDYLNEQFF. Incomplete CDR3 DNA: TGTGCCAGCTCGCATAGACGGGACTATTTAAATGAG.

This clone has a handful of counts. From the germline J gene comes the end of the CDR3, since the read stops 3 residues before it. J is TRBJ1-1 and V is TRBV7-3, with D possibly matching TRBD1 (5 bases). This CDR3 comprises 13 residues. Trimming shortened V by 5 bases and J by 6 bases, and 13 bases separated the two germline ends. CDR1 is SGHTA and CDR2 is FQGTGA in the germline V gene. The CDR3 DNA, read in part, is TGTGCCAGCAGCCAAGTTGGGGCGTCTGAA. Protein product: CASSQVGASE. The full-length CDR3 reads as CASSQVGASEAFF.

On this clone: Read coverage stops 3 residues before the CDR3 terminus; the germline J gene supplies the remainder. The rearrangement uses TRBV18 and TRBJ1-2, with no clear D. Germline lookup yields CDR1 KGHSH and CDR2 LQKENI. CDR3 length: 14 residues. Trimming took 0 bases from V and 4 from J, leaving 9 bases between them. Incomplete CDR3 DNA: TGTGCCAGCTCACCACCGCTGGAGGGCTATGGC. Translating it yields CASSPPLEGYG. The entire CDR3 sequence reads CASSPPLEGYGYTF.

This clone has more than one count but fewer than ten. The read falls 3 residues short of the CDR3 end, and the missing part is taken from the germline J gene. The gene calls are TRBV6-1 and TRBJ2-1, with 8 nucleotides matching TRBD1. V lost 4 bases and J lost 5; bases outside the gene matches: 7. This CDR3 contains 15 residues. The germline gives CDR1 MNHNS, CDR2 SASEGT. CDR3 residues: CASSAWMTGDNEQFF. Incomplete CDR3 DNA: TGTGCCAGCAGTGCTTGGATGACAGGGGACAATGAG.

This clone came up many times. The read stops 3 residues short of the end of the CDR3; the missing end is completed from the germline J gene. This chain links TRBV7-9 with TRBJ1-1; possible D gene TRBD1, 5 bases. V was shortened by 5 bases and J by 3 bases, with 10 bases between the two germline ends. CDR1 and CDR2 (germline): SEHNR, FQNEAQ (reference sequence). The length of the CDR3 is 13 residues. The covered CDR3 bases are TGTGCCAGCAGCCAAAGACAGTACACTGAA. Protein sequence: CASSQRQYTE. The CDR3 in its entirety is CASSQRQYTEAFF.

This clone has a count of ten or more. The CDR3 goes on 3 residues after the read ends, and that part is filled in from the germline J gene. V is TRBV30 and J is TRBJ2-7; D might be TRBD1 (6 bases). Germline values: CDR1 GTSNPN, CDR2 SVGIG (reference sequence). The V end lost 0 bases, the J end lost 1 base, and 13 bases lay between the germline ends. The length of the CDR3 is 15 residues. The CDR3 sequence: CAWSVVGDTSYEQYF. Partial CDR3 DNA: TGTGCCTGGAGTGTAGTGGGGGACACTTCCTACGAG.

This clone has a handful of counts. The sequenced fragment ends 3 residues before the CDR3 boundary, so the rest is inferred from the germline J gene. This chain connects TRBV7-2 to TRBJ2-7, with 7 bases that match TRBD1. Germline V CDR1 and CDR2: SGHTA, FQGNSA. The J segment lost 6 bases and the V segment lost 5 bases, leaving 7 bases of the junction unmatched. The CDR3 has 13 residues. The DNA read from the CDR3 is TGTGCCAGCAGCCGCGACAGGGCTCGCGAG. Its protein product is CASSRDRARE. In full, the CDR3 reads CASSRDRAREQYF.

Of note for this clone: The junction shows a germline mismatch at one end, possibly a read error. The CDR3 end is not reached by the read, which stops 3 residues before it; the germline J gene fills it in. The chain employs TRBV7-9 and TRBJ1-1; tentative D call: TRBD1 (5 bases). The CDR3 has 13 residues. Germline V gives CDR1 SEHNR, CDR2 FQNEAQ (reference sequence). CDR3 DNA (partial): TGTTCCAGCAGCTTACGCCCACGGGGGGAA. This sequence encodes CSSSLRPRGE. The whole CDR3 protein reads CSSSLRPRGEAFF.

This clone was seen only a few times. Read coverage stops 3 residues before the CDR3 terminus; the germline J gene supplies the remainder. This chain links TRBV30 with TRBJ2-1; the match to TRBD2 covers 9 bases. This CDR3 region has 16 residues. Germline CDR1 GTSNPN, CDR2 SVGIG (reference sequence). V lost 3 bases to trimming and J lost 4 bases; unmatched junction nucleotides: 10. CDR3 DNA, as far as it was read: TGTGCCTGGAGGGGGGGAAGACTAGCGGATTACAATGAG. This sequence encodes CAWRGGRLADYNE. In full, the CDR3 reads CAWRGGRLADYNEQFF.

Only a few counts were recorded for this clone. The read is 3 residues too short to cover the CDR3 end, so that end is filled in from the germline J gene. V is TRBV19 and J is TRBJ2-2; 7 nucleotides line up with TRBD1. This CDR3 region has 17 residues. V trimming: 3 bases; J trimming: 4 bases; junction bases outside the gene matches: 11. CDR1 is LNHDA and CDR2 is SQIVND in the germline V gene (reference sequence). The DNA read from the CDR3 is TGTGCCAGTAGTATTCAATACGACAGGGTTGGCACCGGGGAG. The encoded protein is CASSIQYDRVGTGE. Given in full, the CDR3 is CASSIQYDRVGTGELFF. The entire variable domain, with the rest obtained from reference TRBV19 and TRBJ2-2, is as follows: DGGITQSPKYLFRKEGQNVTLSCEQNLNHDAMYWYRQDPGQGLRLIYYSQIVNDFQKGDIAEGYSVSREKKESFPLTVTSAQKNPTAFYLCASSIQYDRVGTGELFFGEGSRLTVL.

This clone appeared a few times. Coverage ceases 3 residues before the CDR3 finishes, and the germline J gene fills in the end. The rearrangement uses TRBV11-1 and TRBJ2-1, with 8 bases lining up with TRBD2. The CDR3 has 14 amino acids. Per the germline V gene, CDR1 is SGHAT and CDR2 is FQDESV (reference sequence). V was pared by 4 bases and J by 6 bases, with 5 bases of the junction left unmatched. Partial CDR3 DNA: TGTGCCAGCAGCTCCACCGGGACTAGCAATGAG. This translates into CASSSTGTSNE. The whole CDR3 reads CASSSTGTSNEQFF.

This clone was recorded a few times. The read ends 3 residues before the CDR3 terminus; that terminus is restored from the germline J gene. The gene calls are TRBV2 and TRBJ1-1; D is ambiguous. The CDR3 is made up of 13 amino acids. The V gene lost 5 bases and the J gene lost 4 bases, with 11 bases spanning the gap. Germline CDR1 and CDR2: SNHLY and FYNNEI. CDR3 sequence reads: CASSPNEGTEAFF. CDR3 bases read: TGTGCCAGCAGTCCAAACGAAGGCACTGAA.

This clone turned up a few times. CDR3 residues: CASKLAGITDTQYF. Partial CDR3 DNA: TGTGCCAGCAAGCTAGCGGGGATCACAGATACG. This chain uses TRBV7-9 with TRBJ2-3; 9 nucleotides agree with TRBD2. The read ends 3 residues shy of where the CDR3 ends; the end is completed using the germline J gene. CDR1 is SEHNR, CDR2 FQNEAQ, per germline (reference sequence). Trimming took 7 bases from V and 2 from J; bases not matched to a gene: 4. CDR3 length: 14 residues.

This clone was recorded a few times. The read terminates 3 residues ahead of where the CDR3 ends, so the germline J gene completes it. This chain connects TRBV6-1 to TRBJ1-6, with 10 positions matching TRBD1. The CDR3 totals 16 residues. Germline-derived CDR1 and CDR2 are MNHNS and SASEGT. V shed 1 base, J shed 10 bases, and the junction held 7 bases outside the gene matches. CDR3 bases read: TGTGCCAGCAGTGAAGGACAGGGGGCGCCCAGGTCACCC. Its protein product is CASSEGQGAPRSP. The full CDR3 protein reads CASSEGQGAPRSPLHF.

This clone has only a few counts. The read ends 3 residues shy of where the CDR3 ends; the end is completed using the germline J gene. J is TRBJ2-3 and V is TRBV7-9; no reliable D call. The germline V and J ends were trimmed by 7 bases and 2 bases, with 4 bases remaining between them. The CDR3 is 11 amino acids. Germline CDR1 SEHNR, CDR2 FQNEAQ (reference sequence). CDR3 DNA (partial): TGTGCCAGCACCCTCACAGATACG. Translating it yields CASTLTDT. The complete CDR3 sequence is CASTLTDTQYF.

This clone was counted between two and nine times. The missing CDR3 end, 3 residues past where the read stops, is filled in from the germline J gene. The chain uses TRBV6-2 or TRBV6-3 and TRBJ1-1; D possibly corresponds to TRBD1 (6 bases). CDR3 size: 15 residues. Germline loops: CDR1 MNHEY, CDR2 SVGEGT. CDR3 protein: CASNPLGAAQVEAFF. CDR3 DNA, as far as it was read: TGTGCCAGCAATCCCTTGGGGGCGGCACAGGTGGAA.

On this clone itself: Coverage ceases 3 residues before the CDR3 finishes, and the germline J gene fills in the end. This chain uses TRBV19 with TRBJ1-2; D is unclear. The CDR3 consists of 15 residues. Germline CDR1 and CDR2: LNHDA and SQIVND (reference sequence). The CDR3 sequence: CASSIDLRATNGYTF. The sequenced CDR3 bases are TGTGCCAGTAGTATAGATTTGCGAGCAACCAACGGC.